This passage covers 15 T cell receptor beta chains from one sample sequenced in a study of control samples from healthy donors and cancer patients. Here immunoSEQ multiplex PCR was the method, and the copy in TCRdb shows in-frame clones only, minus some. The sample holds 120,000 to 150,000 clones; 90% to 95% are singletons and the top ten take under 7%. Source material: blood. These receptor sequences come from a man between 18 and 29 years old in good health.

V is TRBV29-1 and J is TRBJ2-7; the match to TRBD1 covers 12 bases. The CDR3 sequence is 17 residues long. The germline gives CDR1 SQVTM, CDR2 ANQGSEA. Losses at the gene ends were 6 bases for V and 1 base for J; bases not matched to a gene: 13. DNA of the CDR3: TGCAGCGTCGGGACAGGGGGCGCAATCAGGGGTTCCTACGAGCAGTACTTC. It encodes CSVGTGGAIRGSYEQYF.

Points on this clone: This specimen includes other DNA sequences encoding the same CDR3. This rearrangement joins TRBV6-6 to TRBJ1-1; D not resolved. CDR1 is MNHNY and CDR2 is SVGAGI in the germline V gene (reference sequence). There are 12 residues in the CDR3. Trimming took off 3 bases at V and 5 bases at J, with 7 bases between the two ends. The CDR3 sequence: CASSYGGTEAFF. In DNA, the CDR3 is TGTGCCAGCAGTTATGGTGGAACTGAAGCTTTCTTT.

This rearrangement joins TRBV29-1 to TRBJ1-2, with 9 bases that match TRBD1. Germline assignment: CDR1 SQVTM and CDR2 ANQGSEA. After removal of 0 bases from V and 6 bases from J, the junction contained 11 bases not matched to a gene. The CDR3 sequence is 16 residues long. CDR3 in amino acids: CSVEDFRFRDRDGYTF. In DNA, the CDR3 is TGCAGCGTTGAAGATTTTAGGTTCCGGGACAGGGATGGCTACACCTTC.

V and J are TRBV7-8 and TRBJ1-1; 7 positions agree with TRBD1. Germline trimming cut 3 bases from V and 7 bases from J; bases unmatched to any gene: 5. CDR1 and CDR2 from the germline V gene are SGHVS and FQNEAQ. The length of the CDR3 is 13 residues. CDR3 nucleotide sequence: TGTGCCAGCAGCTTGGAAGGGGGCAATGAAGCTTTCTTT. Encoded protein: CASSLEGGNEAFF.

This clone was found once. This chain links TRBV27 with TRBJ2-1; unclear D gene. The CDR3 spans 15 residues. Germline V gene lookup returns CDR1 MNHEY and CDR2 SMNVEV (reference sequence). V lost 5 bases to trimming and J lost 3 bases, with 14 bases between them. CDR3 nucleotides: TGTGCCAGCAGTCCGACCGGGCGAGACTACAATGAGCAGTTCTTC. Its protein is CASSPTGRDYNEQFF.

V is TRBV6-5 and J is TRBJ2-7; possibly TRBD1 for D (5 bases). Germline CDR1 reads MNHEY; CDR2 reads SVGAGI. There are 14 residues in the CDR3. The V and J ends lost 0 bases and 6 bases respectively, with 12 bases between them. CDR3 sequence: CASSYSGVSSEQYF. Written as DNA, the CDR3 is TGTGCCAGCAGTTACTCAGGGGTTTCTTCCGAGCAGTACTTC.

The CDR3 DNA follows: TGTGCCAGCAGCTTAGTGGGTCTAGCGGGGGAAGAGACCCAGTACTTC. This encodes CASSLVGLAGEETQYF. The gene calls are TRBV7-9 and TRBJ2-5; 10 bases align to TRBD2. Germline CDR1 SEHNR, CDR2 FQNEAQ (reference sequence). V shed 1 base and J 3 bases; nucleotides not matched to a gene: 5. The CDR3 spans 16 residues.

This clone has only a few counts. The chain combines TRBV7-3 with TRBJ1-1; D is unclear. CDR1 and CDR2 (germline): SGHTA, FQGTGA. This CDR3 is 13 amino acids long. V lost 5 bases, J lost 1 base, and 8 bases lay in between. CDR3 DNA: TGTGCCAGCAGCGTAAACGGGAACACTGAAGCTTTCTTT. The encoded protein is CASSVNGNTEAFF. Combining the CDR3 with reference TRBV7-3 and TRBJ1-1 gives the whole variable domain GAGVSQTPSNKVTEKGKYVELRCDPISGHTALYWYRQSLGQGPEFLIYFQGTGAADDSGLPNDRFFAVRPEGSVSTLKIQRTERGDSAVYLCASSVNGNTEAFFGQGTRLTVV.

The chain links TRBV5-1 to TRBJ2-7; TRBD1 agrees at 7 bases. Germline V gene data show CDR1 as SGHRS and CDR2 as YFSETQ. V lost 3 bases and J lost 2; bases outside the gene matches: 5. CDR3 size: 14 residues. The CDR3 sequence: CASSYRQGPYEQYF. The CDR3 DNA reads TGCGCCAGCAGCTACAGACAGGGCCCCTACGAGCAGTACTTC.

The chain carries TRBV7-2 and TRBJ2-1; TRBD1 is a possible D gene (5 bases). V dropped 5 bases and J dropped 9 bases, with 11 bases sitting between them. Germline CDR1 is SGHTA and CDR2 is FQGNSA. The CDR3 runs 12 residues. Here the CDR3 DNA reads TGTGCCAGCAGCCCAAGGGGCTCTGAGCAGTTCTTC. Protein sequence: CASSPRGSEQFF.

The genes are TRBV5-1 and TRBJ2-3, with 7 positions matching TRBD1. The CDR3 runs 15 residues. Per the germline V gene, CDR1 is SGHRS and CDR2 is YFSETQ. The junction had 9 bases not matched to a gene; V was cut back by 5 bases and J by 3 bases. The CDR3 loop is CASRTYQTGTDTQYF. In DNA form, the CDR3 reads TGCGCCAGCAGAACTTACCAGACAGGGACAGATACGCAGTATTTT.

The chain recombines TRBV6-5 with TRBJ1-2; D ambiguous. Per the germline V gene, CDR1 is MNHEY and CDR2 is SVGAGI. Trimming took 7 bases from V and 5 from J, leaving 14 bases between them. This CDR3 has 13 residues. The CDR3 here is CASMVGRSYGYTF. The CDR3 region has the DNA TGTGCCAGCATGGTGGGAAGATCTTATGGCTACACCTTC.

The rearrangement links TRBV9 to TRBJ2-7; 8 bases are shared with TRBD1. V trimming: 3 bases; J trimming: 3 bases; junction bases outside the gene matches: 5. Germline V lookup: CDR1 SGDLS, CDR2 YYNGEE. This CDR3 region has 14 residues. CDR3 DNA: TGTGCCAGCAGCGCGGGACAGGAGGACTACGAGCAGTACTTC. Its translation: CASSAGQEDYEQYF.

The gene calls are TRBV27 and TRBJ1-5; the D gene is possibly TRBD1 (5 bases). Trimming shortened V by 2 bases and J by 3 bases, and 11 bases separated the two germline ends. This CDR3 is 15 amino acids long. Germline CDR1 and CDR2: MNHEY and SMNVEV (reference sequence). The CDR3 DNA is TGTGCCAGCAGTTTAAACCGGGGCAACAATCAGCCCCAGCATTTT. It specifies CASSLNRGNNQPQHF.

The CDR3 DNA follows: TGTGCCAGCAGTGATGTAGCGGGACCGCGGAATGAAAAACTGTTTTTT. This encodes CASSDVAGPRNEKLFF. The gene calls are TRBV2 and TRBJ1-4; a weak D match, TRBD1 (5 bases). Per germline, CDR1 SNHLY and CDR2 FYNNEI. CDR3 length: 16 amino acids. V lost 3 bases, J lost 5 bases, and 16 bases lay in between.